The subject of this entry is one T cell receptor beta chain. Measured with immunoSEQ multiplex PCR; TCRdb has only the in-frame clones, and not every one. The data contain roughly 80,000 clones, 93% of them singletons. This record belongs to a study of T cell changes during pregnancy in multiple sclerosis. With 11 bases removed from V and 0 bases from J, the gap between germline ends came to 10 bases. The CDR3 runs to 12 residues. Germline V CDR1 and CDR2: MNHEY, SVGAGI. V is TRBV6-5 and J is TRBJ2-5; no clear D. The origin of this receptor is a female donor with multiple sclerosis, enrolled in a pregnancy study. Source: peripheral blood, taken in the second trimester of pregnancy. The CDR3 sequence: CAARSYQETQYF. The CDR3 DNA reads TGTGCCGCGCGGTCATACCAAGAGACCCAGTACTTC.